This T cell receptor (beta chain) was identified in a study of CD8+CD57+ T cells in acquired aplastic anemia. The overall study: Sorted CD4+ and CD8+ cells yielded roughly 3.2 ug of DNA on average. General study findings and limits: Controls did not differ significantly from patients in CD8+ Simpson's diversity. Both patients and controls carried the same twenty-nine CD8+ CDR3 sequences.

Points on this clonotype: Antigen specificity is unknown.

Patients selected for sequencing had displayed CD8+CD57+ cell expansion by flow cytometry. Prior therapy had not been administered to any patient at the time of blood sampling. Genomic DNA templated the TCR beta VDJ and CDR3 profiling. TCRdb analysed the reads with MiXCR anew, one entry per CDR3 protein. Altogether about 160,000 distinct CDR3 sequences are present, around half being singletons, with the ten largest covering 2.5% to 3%. The sequence derives from a human donor with aplastic anemia. Input material: sorted CD4+, CD8+, or CD8+CD57+ T cells (not recorded which) from PBMCs.

The CDR3 coding sequence is TGTGCCAGCAGCGGGACAGGGGGCAACTATGGCTACACCTTC. Its translation: CASSGTGGNYGYTF. The genes are TRBV9 and TRBJ1-2, with TRBD1 matching 11 bases. The length of the CDR3 is 14 residues. Germline trimming cut 3 bases from V and 2 bases from J; bases unmatched to any gene: 0. From germline, CDR1 is SGDLS and CDR2 YYNGEE.